One and the same sample provided the 24 T cell receptor beta chains below, sequenced in a study of regulatory T cells in long-lasting Graves disease. Time point reported: newly diagnosed GD, antithyroid drugs for less than 3 months. The authors made the TCR library using RNA they extracted from PBMCs. According to the study, TCR beta libraries were built with iRepertoire HTBI primers and CDR3-region Arm-PCR. TCRdb itself ran the multiplex PCR reads through MiXCR, one entry per CDR3 protein. The sample has 400,000 to 500,000 distinct CDR3 sequences; around 17% are singletons. In addition, the sample was reused for a study of T cells in Graves' hyperthyroidism and ophthalmopathy.

The starting material was peripheral blood mononuclear cells (PBMCs), obtained at new diagnosis, from a patient treated with antithyroid drugs. The source of these receptors is a woman younger than 45 with Graves disease.

The CDR3 sequence is CASSPGYTVNTEAFF. In DNA, the CDR3 is TGTGCCAGTAGTCCGGGCTATACGGTAAACACTGAAGCTTTCTTT. This sequence joins TRBV19 and TRBJ1-1; no firm D call. The ends were cut back, 5 bases at V and 2 bases at J, with 15 bases in the middle. The CDR3 has 15 residues. Germline V gives CDR1 LNHDA, CDR2 SQIVND (reference sequence).

CDR3 residues: CASSYTNRGTGELFF. CDR3 coding DNA: TGTGCCAGCAGTTACACTAATAGGGGCACCGGGGAGCTGTTTTTT. V and J are TRBV6-5 and TRBJ2-2; D possibly corresponds to TRBD1 (5 bases). The V end was cut by 2 bases, the J end by 4 bases, with 11 bases between. Germline CDR1 and CDR2: MNHEY and SVGAGI. CDR3 length: 15 amino acids.

With regard to this clonotype: This could be a read error, since a much larger clone is one nucleotide away. The J gene is TRBJ1-1, the V gene TRBV30; D not certain. Germline V CDR1 and CDR2: GTSNPN, SVGIG (reference sequence). This CDR3 is built from 11 residues. For the CDR3, the DNA is TGTGCCTGGAGCACCCCGCGGGAAGCTTCCTTT. Translating gives CAWSTPREASF.

The V gene is TRBV15, the J gene TRBJ1-2; D is uncertain. The CDR3 is made up of 12 amino acids. V lost 1 base to trimming and J lost 6 bases, with 6 bases between them. CDR1 is LNHNV, CDR2 YYDKDF, per germline (reference sequence). CDR3 nucleotide sequence: TGTGCCACCAGCAGAGGACGCGATGGCTACACCTTC. Its translation is CATSRGRDGYTF.

At least ten counts were recorded for this clonotype. The chain employs TRBV5-1 and TRBJ1-1, with a tentative D call TRBD1 (6 bases). CDR1 and CDR2 from the germline V gene are SGHRS and YFSETQ. The length of the CDR3 is 12 residues. V gave up 6 bases and J gave up 1 base, with 7 bases separating them. The CDR3 loop is CASKTGNTEAFF. The CDR3 coding sequence is TGCGCCAGCAAGACAGGGAACACTGAAGCTTTCTTT.

There are many counts of this clonotype. The rearrangement links TRBV30 to TRBJ2-2; D remains unclear. This CDR3 is 11 amino acids long. CDR1 and CDR2 from the germline V gene are GTSNPN and SVGIG (reference sequence). V was shortened by 5 bases and J by 6 bases, with 7 bases between the two germline ends. The CDR3 is CAWHSAGELFF. Written as DNA, the CDR3 is TGTGCCTGGCACTCAGCCGGGGAGCTGTTTTTT.

V is TRBV6-2 or TRBV6-3 and J is TRBJ2-1; no definite D call. Trimming stripped 6 bases from V and 3 bases from J, with 3 bases between. The CDR3 has 11 amino acids. Germline V gives CDR1 MNHEY, CDR2 SVGEGT. The CDR3 spells CASRNYNEQFF. Written as DNA, the CDR3 is TGTGCCAGCAGGAACTACAATGAGCAGTTCTTC.

This sequence joins TRBV5-1 and TRBJ2-2; D may be TRBD2 (6 bases). CDR3 length: 15 amino acids. The ends were cut back, 2 bases at V and 4 bases at J, with 12 bases in the middle. The germline V gene encodes CDR1 SGHRS and CDR2 YFSETQ. CDR3 sequence (DNA): TGCGCCAGCAGCTTCCGGAGGGCCAGCACCGGGGAGCTGTTTTTT. Its translation is CASSFRRASTGELFF.

This clonotype was picked up many times. V and J are TRBV20-1 and TRBJ2-1; 10 bases match TRBD2. This CDR3 comprises 14 residues. V was pared by 5 bases and J by 9 bases, with 10 bases of the junction left unmatched. CDR1 DFQATT and CDR2 SNEGSKA come from the germline V gene (reference sequence). The CDR3 sequence: CSAYPGTSVSEQFF. The CDR3 DNA reads TGCAGTGCTTACCCTGGGACTAGCGTTAGTGAGCAGTTCTTC.

V and J are TRBV29-1 and TRBJ2-7, with TRBD2 matching over 11 bases. Trimming removed 6 bases from V and 4 bases from J; junction bases left unmatched: 5. Germline V lookup: CDR1 SQVTM, CDR2 ANQGSEA. The CDR3 has 13 amino acids. The CDR3 reads CSVDGLAGYEQYF. The CDR3 bases are TGCAGCGTAGACGGACTAGCGGGTTACGAGCAGTACTTC.

V is TRBV12-3 or TRBV12-4 and J is TRBJ1-5; TRBD1 matches 9 bases. The CDR3 totals 14 residues. The V segment lost 5 bases and the J segment 3 bases; nucleotides outside the gene matches: 2. The CDR3 coding sequence is TGTGCCAGCAGTGGGGACAGGGACAATCAGCCCCAGCATTTT. Translation: CASSGDRDNQPQHF.

The chain is built from TRBV7-2 and TRBJ1-4; D may be TRBD1 (6 bases). Trimming shortened V by 5 bases and J by 11 bases, and 15 bases separated the two germline ends. Germline CDR1 SGHTA, CDR2 FQGNSA. The CDR3 consists of 13 residues. The CDR3 DNA follows: TGTGCCAGCAGCATCAGGGGCTCGTCGAAACTGTTTTTT. The encoded protein is CASSIRGSSKLFF.

This chain uses TRBV11-2 with TRBJ2-2; TRBD1 is a possible D gene (5 bases). In germline, CDR1 is SGHAT, CDR2 FQNNGV. V dropped 5 bases and J dropped 3 bases, with 13 bases sitting between them. The CDR3 runs to 15 residues. CDR3 sequence (DNA): TGTGCCAGCAGCCCCAACCCCAGGGACACCGGGGAGCTGTTTTTT. Its translation: CASSPNPRDTGELFF.

The chain couples TRBV28 to TRBJ2-1, with TRBD1 matching over 10 bases. The CDR3 is made up of 15 amino acids. The germline CDR1 and CDR2 sequences are MDHEN and SYDVKM. Losses at the gene ends were 6 bases for V and 8 bases for J; bases not matched to a gene: 10. The CDR3 reads CASSPTGGNRYEQFF. CDR3 coding DNA: TGTGCCAGCAGCCCGACAGGGGGCAATAGATATGAGCAGTTCTTC.

This chain links TRBV28 with TRBJ2-7; possible D gene TRBD1, 6 bases. Germline CDR1 is MDHEN and CDR2 is SYDVKM. The CDR3 spans 15 residues. V was clipped by 8 bases and J by 2 bases, with 19 bases between them. The CDR3 DNA is TGTGCCAGCCTACGGACAGCGATCCATACCTACGAGCAGTACTTC. The encoded protein is CASLRTAIHTYEQYF.

This clonotype was seen repeatedly, ten times or more. This chain uses TRBV6-4 with TRBJ1-4; D is unclear. The CDR3 consists of 13 residues. The germline V and J ends were trimmed by 2 bases and 12 bases, with 13 bases remaining between them. The V gene's germline CDR1 is MRHNA and CDR2 SNTAGT. The CDR3 coding sequence is TGTGCCAGCAGTGACGGCGACCGGCGCGAACTGTTTTTT. Translation gives CASSDGDRRELFF.

The rearrangement uses TRBV20-1 and TRBJ1-2, with TRBD1 as a possible D gene (6 bases). Trimming stripped 1 base from V and 7 bases from J, with 22 bases between. CDR3 length equals 16 residues. Germline V gene data show CDR1 as DFQATT and CDR2 as SNEGSKA (reference sequence). CDR3 loop: CSARVAFQGRGGGYTF. The CDR3 region has the DNA TGCAGTGCTAGAGTTGCCTTCCAGGGGCGCGGTGGTGGCTACACCTTC.

Note on this clonotype: At one end, the junction sequence differs from germline, possibly due to a read error. The rearrangement links TRBV6-1 to TRBJ1-4, with no clear D. Germline CDR1 MNHNS, CDR2 SASEGT. The CDR3 length is 13 residues. The CDR3 nucleotides are TGTGCCAGCAGAAAAACAACTGATGAAAAACTGTTTTTT. This encodes CASRKTTDEKLFF.

This clonotype has at least ten counts. The chain uses TRBV6-1 and TRBJ2-7, with 7 nucleotides matching TRBD2. The trim removed 6 bases at V and 2 bases at J, leaving 4 bases unmatched. The CDR3 has 13 amino acids. The germline gives CDR1 MNHNS, CDR2 SASEGT. CDR3 nucleotides: TGTGCCAGCAGCTGGCGGGAGCCCTACGAGCAGTACTTC. The encoded protein is CASSWREPYEQYF.

Ten or more counts support this clonotype. The chain uses TRBV9 and TRBJ2-1, with a tentative D call TRBD1 (5 bases). The CDR3 length is 14 residues. Germline values: CDR1 SGDLS, CDR2 YYNGEE. Trimming left V 0 bases short and J 4 bases short, with 8 bases between. The CDR3 spells CASSVGGRYNEQFF. As DNA, the CDR3 is TGTGCCAGCAGCGTAGGGGGCCGGTACAATGAGCAGTTCTTC.

The chain employs TRBV11-1 and TRBJ2-1; D possibly matches TRBD1 or TRBD2 (6 bases each). Germline CDR1 and CDR2: SGHAT and FQDESV (reference sequence). The CDR3 has 14 amino acids. V was clipped by 4 bases and J by 6 bases, with 13 bases between them. For the CDR3, the DNA is TGTGCCAGCAGCTCCCCCAGGGGAGGCAATGAGCAGTTCTTC. Protein sequence: CASSSPRGGNEQFF.

This clonotype was counted between two and nine times. The chain couples TRBV20-1 to TRBJ2-3; D is ambiguous. Germline V lookup: CDR1 DFQATT, CDR2 SNEGSKA (reference sequence). The V end was cut by 0 bases, the J end by 2 bases, with 6 bases between. This CDR3 has 13 amino acids. Here the CDR3 reads CSARDPVTDTQYF. The CDR3 DNA sequence: TGCAGTGCTAGAGATCCGGTCACAGATACGCAGTATTTT.

This clonotype was seen repeatedly, ten times or more. The chain uses TRBV20-1 and TRBJ1-1; D possibly corresponds to TRBD1 (5 bases). V lost 0 bases and J 2 bases, leaving 10 bases between the germline ends. The CDR3 runs to 14 residues. Germline CDR1 and CDR2: DFQATT and SNEGSKA (reference sequence). In DNA form, the CDR3 reads TGCAGTGCTAGAGATCTGCAGGGCAACACTGAAGCTTTCTTT. Protein: CSARDLQGNTEAFF.

This chain connects TRBV6-1 to TRBJ1-2, with unresolved D. V was shortened by 8 bases and J by 7 bases, with 29 bases between the two germline ends. Germline assignment: CDR1 MNHNS and CDR2 SASEGT. The CDR3 sequence is 17 residues long. The CDR3 protein is CASLPSSIGTLAAGYTF. The DNA of the CDR3 is TGTGCCAGCCTACCATCCTCTATTGGAACCCTGGCGGCTGGCTACACCTTC.